This T cell receptor (beta chain) was retrieved from a study of blood T cell repertoires in COVID-19. Across roughly 25 US areas, participants ranged in age from 18 to 89 years. Cohort assignment relied on participant-reported clinical history. Two consecutive negative NP/OP PCR tests, clearance, or resolved symptoms defined Cohort 3 recovery. The repertoire was sequenced with immunoSEQ multiplex PCR; TCRdb's copy has only in-frame clones and lacks some. This repertoire shows approximately 320,000 clones, around nine tenths found once; its top ten account for about 2.4%. This TCR was recovered from a man aged 55 to 70 who had recovered from COVID-19. The sample comprised PBMCs or T cells enriched from blood (not recorded which).

The CDR3 DNA reads TGTGCCAGCAGTGAAAACGCAGGGGGACTGAACACTGAAGCTTTCTTT. Translated, it gives CASSENAGGLNTEAFF. This chain joins TRBV6-1 and TRBJ1-1; 7 nucleotides line up with TRBD1. V shed 2 bases and J 0 bases; nucleotides not matched to a gene: 6. Germline CDR1 and CDR2: MNHNS and SASEGT. The length of the CDR3 is 16 residues.